This record looks at one T cell receptor (beta chain) sequence and its context. Other DNA sequences of this sample code for an identical CDR3. This sample stems from a study of blood T cell repertoires in COVID-19. About the research overall: Samples taken during acute and convalescent COVID-19 were collected in the United States, Italy and Spain. The analysed material was cDNA or gDNA that came from T cells, B-cell-depleted T cells, or PBMCs.

As processed by the authors: Amplification from reference gene primers served as the basis for estimated nucleated cell counts. Generated by immunoSEQ multiplex PCR, the TCRdb table keeps only in-frame clones and is missing some. That table furnishes V, J and clone size, whereas the DNA furnished D and trimming. The sample consists of around 180,000 clones, around 83% of them appearing once. The CDR3 runs 15 residues. V lost 1 base and J lost 0, with 7 bases in between. Germline V gene lookup returns CDR1 SGHVS and CDR2 FNYEAQ. The rearrangement uses TRBV7-6 and TRBJ1-5; D gene ambiguous. This TCR was recovered from a woman in her 30s with active or convalescent COVID-19. The sequencing input was peripheral blood. CDR3 protein: CASSLGGYSNQPQHF. As DNA, the CDR3 is TGTGCCAGCAGCTTAGGCGGGTATAGCAATCAGCCCCAGCATTTT.